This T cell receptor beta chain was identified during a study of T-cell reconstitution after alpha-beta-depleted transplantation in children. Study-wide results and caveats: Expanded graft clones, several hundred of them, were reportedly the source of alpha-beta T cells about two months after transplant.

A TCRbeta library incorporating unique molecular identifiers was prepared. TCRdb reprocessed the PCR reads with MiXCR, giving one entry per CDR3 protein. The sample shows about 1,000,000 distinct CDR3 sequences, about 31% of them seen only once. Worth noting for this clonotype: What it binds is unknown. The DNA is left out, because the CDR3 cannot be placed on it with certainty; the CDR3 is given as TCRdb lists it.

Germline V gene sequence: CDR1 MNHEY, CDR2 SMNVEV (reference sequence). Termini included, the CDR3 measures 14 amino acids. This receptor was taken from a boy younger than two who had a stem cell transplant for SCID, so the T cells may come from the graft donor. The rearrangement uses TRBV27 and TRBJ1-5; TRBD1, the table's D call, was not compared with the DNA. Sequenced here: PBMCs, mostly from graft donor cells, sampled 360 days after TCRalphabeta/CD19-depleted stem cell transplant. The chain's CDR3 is CASSLERDGQPQHF.